Each of the 30 T cell receptor beta chains below was sequenced from the same sample in a study of blood T cells in healthy people across ages. A J-beta primer mix and a sample-barcoded 5' primer were used in a second PCR of about 7 to 11 cycles. A single record per CDR3 protein comes from TCRdb applying MiXCR to the 5' RACE reads. The profile covers over 950,000 distinct CDR3 sequences, with roughly two fifths appearing a single time and under 15% taken by the ten largest. The sequenced material came from blood. The source of these receptors is a young man in good health.

This clonotype has at least ten counts. The CDR3 sequence: CSVVSAYEQYF. CDR3 in DNA: TGCAGCGTTGTATCAGCCTACGAGCAGTACTTC. The gene calls are TRBV29-1 and TRBJ2-7; D not certain. Looked up from germline, CDR1 is SQVTM and CDR2 is ANQGSEA. CDR3 length equals 11 residues. V dropped 4 bases and J dropped 2 bases, with 6 bases sitting between them.

The chain carries TRBV2 and TRBJ2-2; possible D gene TRBD2, 6 bases. Per germline, CDR1 SNHLY and CDR2 FYNNEI. V was clipped by 5 bases and J by 4 bases, with 17 bases between them. The length of the CDR3 is 16 residues. CDR3 sequence reads: CASSSDGGDTTGELFF. As DNA, the CDR3 is TGTGCCAGCAGTTCCGACGGGGGAGATACCACCGGGGAGCTGTTTTTT.

V usage is TRBV2 and J usage is TRBJ2-4; TRBD1 is a possible D gene (5 bases). The DNA end lines up better with TRBJ2-5; the J call may be wrong. This CDR3 region has 15 residues. Germline V gives CDR1 SNHLY, CDR2 FYNNEI. The CDR3, as DNA: TGTGCCAGCAGTGAGGAGACAGCAGCCCAAGAGACCCAGTACTTC. Translating it yields CASSEETAAQETQYF.

J is TRBJ2-1 and V is TRBV27; no clear D. There are 14 residues in the CDR3. The germline gives CDR1 MNHEY, CDR2 SMNVEV (reference sequence). With 3 bases removed from V and 10 bases from J, the gap between germline ends came to 16 bases. This CDR3 is CASSFRIPSYEQFF. CDR3 DNA sequence: TGTGCCAGCAGTTTCAGGATCCCCTCCTACGAGCAGTTCTTC.

V usage is TRBV7-2 and J usage is TRBJ1-4; 8 bases are a match to TRBD1. The ends lost 5 bases at V and 8 bases at J; junction bases unmatched: 7. This CDR3 comprises 14 residues. Germline-derived CDR1 and CDR2 are SGHTA and FQGNSA. CDR3 in DNA: TGTGCCAGCAGCCTCCTGGGACAGGCCGAAAAACTGTTTTTT. The encoded protein is CASSLLGQAEKLFF.

This clonotype was detected a few times. V is TRBV7-9 and J is TRBJ2-5; D is possibly TRBD1 (6 bases). The CDR3 covers 15 residues. The V end lost 1 base, the J end lost 1 base, and 10 bases lay between the germline ends. Per germline, CDR1 SEHNR and CDR2 FQNEAQ (reference sequence). The CDR3 protein is CASSLDGRGQETQYF. CDR3 DNA sequence: TGTGCCAGCAGCTTAGACGGCAGGGGCCAAGAGACCCAGTACTTC.

The J gene is TRBJ2-2, the V gene TRBV29-1; D remains ambiguous. Trimming removed 3 bases from V and 1 base from J, with 6 bases in between. This CDR3 comprises 13 residues. Germline CDR1 reads SQVTM; CDR2 reads ANQGSEA. CDR3 sequence (DNA): TGCAGCGTTGATCTCGGGAACACCGGGGAGCTGTTTTTT. It specifies CSVDLGNTGELFF.

The chain joins TRBV6-1 to TRBJ1-4, with D possibly TRBD1 on 5 matching bases. Trimming shortened V by 4 bases and J by 8 bases, and 17 bases separated the two germline ends. The CDR3 runs 15 residues. The germline gives CDR1 MNHNS, CDR2 SASEGT. CDR3 DNA: TGTGCCAGCAGTGGGAGGCGGGACGAAGGGGAAAAACTGTTTTTT. It encodes CASSGRRDEGEKLFF.

The table lists this clonotype with a few counts. This chain connects TRBV6-5 to TRBJ1-5; possibly TRBD1 for D (6 bases). With 8 bases removed from V and 3 bases from J, the gap between germline ends came to 11 bases. The CDR3 length is 13 residues. Germline CDR1 reads MNHEY; CDR2 reads SVGAGI. CDR3 bases: TGTGCCAGCTCTCACAGGGCCAATCAGCCCCAGCATTTT. It encodes CASSHRANQPQHF.

V and J are TRBV7-9 and TRBJ1-4; a weak D match, TRBD1 (5 bases). CDR3 length: 13 residues. With 7 bases removed from V and 4 bases from J, the gap between germline ends came to 10 bases. Germline values: CDR1 SEHNR, CDR2 FQNEAQ (reference sequence). The CDR3 loop reads CASTPGFNEKLFF. The CDR3 bases are TGTGCCAGCACCCCAGGGTTTAATGAAAAACTGTTTTTT.

This clonotype was counted a few times. The V gene is TRBV24-1, the J gene TRBJ1-2; perhaps TRBD1 as D (5 bases). This CDR3 spans 15 amino acids. Trimming cost V 1 base and J 10 bases, with 18 bases left between them. Per the germline V gene, CDR1 is KGHDR and CDR2 is SFDVKD. The CDR3 coding sequence is TGTGCCACCAGTGATTTACAGATGGGGGGTATACACTACACCTTC. Translation gives CATSDLQMGGIHYTF.

This clonotype was seen more than once but under ten times. The chain joins TRBV29-1 to TRBJ2-3; D is possibly TRBD2 (6 bases). CDR3 length: 16 amino acids. Germline loops: CDR1 SQVTM, CDR2 ANQGSEA. V was shortened by 0 bases and J by 2 bases, with 15 bases between the two germline ends. The CDR3 coding sequence is TGCAGCGTTGAAGATCACGGGGGACCCCTCACAGATACGCAGTATTTT. This encodes CSVEDHGGPLTDTQYF.

A note on this clonotype: A much larger clone lies a single base off, so this may be a read error. The chain employs TRBV12-3 or TRBV12-4 and TRBJ1-2; D is unresolved. The CDR3 consists of 13 residues. CDR3 protein: CASSLTRNYGNTF. CDR3 sequence (DNA): TGTGCCAGCAGTTTAACCAGGAACTATGGCAACACCTTC.

A single count supports this clonotype. The chain couples TRBV29-1 to TRBJ1-1, with a tentative D call TRBD1 (6 bases). Between the trimmed V and J ends, which lost 8 bases and 4 bases, there was a span of 14 bases. The germline V gene encodes CDR1 SQVTM and CDR2 ANQGSEA. The CDR3 spans 12 residues. The CDR3: CSSHRVGTEAFF. The CDR3 DNA reads TGCAGCTCCCACAGGGTCGGCACTGAAGCTTTCTTT.

The chain is built from TRBV6-2 or TRBV6-3 and TRBJ2-6, with unresolved D. V was shortened by 5 bases and J by 0 bases, with 14 bases between the two germline ends. The germline V gene encodes CDR1 MNHEY and CDR2 SVGEGT. This CDR3 contains 17 residues. As DNA, the CDR3 is TGTGCCAGCAGTCCGTCGCACCTAGGCTCTGGGGCCAACGTCCTGACTTTC. Residues: CASSPSHLGSGANVLTF.

This clonotype was counted only a few times. The genes are TRBV7-2 and TRBJ1-2; D gene ambiguous. This CDR3 is 15 amino acids long. The V and J ends lost 0 bases and 3 bases respectively, with 11 bases between them. Germline CDR1 reads SGHTA; CDR2 reads FQGNSA. The CDR3, as DNA: TGTGCCAGCAGCTTAGCGTCGTGGGCTGACTATGGCTACACCTTC. Its translation: CASSLASWADYGYTF.

This chain links TRBV7-9 with TRBJ1-1; 10 nucleotides match TRBD1. Looked up from germline, CDR1 is SEHNR and CDR2 is FQNEAQ (reference sequence). V lost 5 bases, J lost 4 bases, and 10 bases stayed unmatched. The length of the CDR3 is 16 residues. In DNA form, the CDR3 reads TGTGCCAGCAGCCCACAGCCCGGACAGGGGGTCACTGAAGCTTTCTTT. It specifies CASSPQPGQGVTEAFF.

This clonotype was seen a few times. This chain uses TRBV5-1 with TRBJ2-1; TRBD2 agrees at 11 bases. CDR1 is SGHRS, CDR2 YFSETQ, per germline. J gave up 6 bases and V 4 bases, and 9 bases lay outside the gene matches. The CDR3 covers 16 residues. CDR3 region: CASSRSGLAGGNEQFF. In DNA, the CDR3 is TGCGCCAGCAGCCGATCCGGACTAGCGGGCGGCAATGAGCAGTTCTTC.

This clonotype was detected ten times or more. V is TRBV4-1 and J is TRBJ1-4; 8 nucleotides line up with TRBD1. The J segment lost 8 bases and the V segment lost 6 bases, leaving 8 bases of the junction unmatched. Germline V gives CDR1 MGHRA, CDR2 YSYEKL. The CDR3 totals 14 residues. As DNA, the CDR3 is TGCGCCAGCAGTCTCGGGACAGGACGCGAAAAACTGTTTTTT. Protein product: CASSLGTGREKLFF.

V gene TRBV5-1 combines with J gene TRBJ2-3; D unclear. The CDR3 extends over 14 amino acids. The germline V and J ends were trimmed by 4 bases and 0 bases, with 9 bases remaining between them. From germline, CDR1 is SGHRS and CDR2 YFSETQ. The CDR3 is CASSPPPSTDTQYF. The CDR3 DNA follows: TGCGCCAGCAGCCCGCCCCCTAGCACAGATACGCAGTATTTT.

Remarks on this clonotype: Just one base apart from a much larger clone, this may be a read error. The chain carries TRBV29-1 and TRBJ2-1; the D is unclear. Matching the DNA end better, TRBJ2-7 makes the J call doubtful. This CDR3 has 14 amino acids. The germline V gene encodes CDR1 SQVTM and CDR2 ANQGSEA. CDR3 sequence: CSVEVRSGYNEQYF. As DNA, the CDR3 is TGCAGCGTTGAAGTACGGTCAGGCTACAATGAGCAGTACTTC.

The gene calls are TRBV6-1 and TRBJ2-5, with a tentative D call TRBD1 (6 bases). Judging by the DNA end, TRBJ2-1 fits better; the J call may be wrong. Germline CDR1 is MNHNS and CDR2 is SASEGT. This CDR3 contains 16 residues. CDR3: CASSVFPDRYQETQFF. The CDR3 bases are TGTGCCAGCAGTGTGTTCCCAGACAGGTACCAAGAGACCCAGTTCTTC.

V usage is TRBV5-1 and J usage is TRBJ2-7; 7 positions agree with TRBD1. The trim removed 6 bases at V and 3 bases at J, leaving 6 bases unmatched. From germline, CDR1 is SGHRS and CDR2 YFSETQ. The CDR3 totals 13 residues. In DNA, the CDR3 is TGCGCCAGCAACCTGAGGACAGGCTACGAGCAGTACTTC. It specifies CASNLRTGYEQYF.

The chain has TRBV9 and TRBJ1-2, with D tentatively TRBD1 (5 bases). Per germline, CDR1 SGDLS and CDR2 YYNGEE. This CDR3 region has 20 residues. The V end lost 0 bases, the J end lost 3 bases, and 27 bases lay between the germline ends. This CDR3 reads CASSVGGRGPLFDGHYGYTF. The CDR3 DNA is TGTGCCAGCAGCGTAGGGGGCCGGGGACCCTTGTTCGACGGGCACTATGGCTACACCTTC.

This clonotype was counted between two and nine times. The chain carries TRBV25-1 and TRBJ2-1; 8 bases agree with TRBD1. The CDR3 spans 16 residues. Germline V gene data show CDR1 as MGHDK and CDR2 as SYGVNS. V lost 3 bases, J lost 2 bases, and 6 bases stayed unmatched. The CDR3 here is CASSDPGTGTYNEQFF. The CDR3 DNA reads as TGTGCCAGCAGTGACCCTGGGACAGGAACCTACAATGAGCAGTTCTTC.

Worth noting for this clonotype: One end of the junction does not line up with germline, which may come from a read error. CDR3 nucleotide sequence: TGCGCCAGAAGCTTCCCCGGGGGACGCTCCAGCTCCTACAATGAGCAGTTCTTC. Translation gives CARSFPGGRSSSYNEQFF. The genes are TRBV5-1 and TRBJ2-1, with D tentatively TRBD2 (6 bases). The CDR3 runs 18 residues. The germline gives CDR1 SGHRS, CDR2 YFSETQ.

In its sample, this clonotype was seen a few times. The rearrangement joins TRBV12-3 or TRBV12-4 to TRBJ2-1; unclear D gene. The ends were cut back, 0 bases at V and 0 bases at J, with 9 bases in the middle. This CDR3 is 16 amino acids long. CDR3 region: CASSLADPSSYNEQFF. The CDR3, as DNA: TGTGCCAGCAGTTTAGCCGACCCGAGCTCCTACAATGAGCAGTTCTTC.

The CDR3 nucleotides are TGTGCCAGCAGTCCCCCCCCAGGGGTCACTGAAGCTTTCTTT. This encodes CASSPPPGVTEAFF. The J gene is TRBJ1-1, the V gene TRBV28; D possibly corresponds to TRBD1 (6 bases). From germline, CDR1 is MDHEN and CDR2 SYDVKM. This CDR3 is built from 14 residues. V gave up 5 bases and J gave up 4 bases, with 14 bases separating them.

The V gene is TRBV2, the J gene TRBJ2-5, with TRBD2 as a possible D gene (5 bases). Trimming took 5 bases from V and 4 from J, leaving 17 bases between them. Germline CDR1 and CDR2: SNHLY and FYNNEI. This CDR3 has 15 amino acids. The CDR3 region is CASSPTRVGGETQYF. In nucleotides, the CDR3 is TGTGCCAGCAGTCCCACAAGGGTAGGAGGAGAGACCCAGTACTTC. The full variable domain, its missing parts supplied by reference TRBV2 and TRBJ2-5, is EPEVTQTPSHQVTQMGQEVILRCVPISNHLYFYWYRQILGQKVEFLVSFYNNEISEKSEIFDDQFSVERPDGSNFTLKIRSTKLEDSAMYFCASSPTRVGGETQYFGPGTRLLVL.

The chain has TRBV12-3 or TRBV12-4 and TRBJ2-1, with TRBD2 as a possible D gene (5 bases). This CDR3 has 13 amino acids. V lost 3 bases and J 10 bases, leaving 13 bases between the germline ends. The CDR3: CASSLEESYEQFF. CDR3 DNA: TGTGCCAGCAGTTTGGAGGAATCCTACGAGCAGTTCTTC.